These 30 T cell receptor beta chains were sequenced from one sample in a study of control samples from healthy donors and cancer patients. Some clones are missing from TCRdb's copy, which holds only in-frame ones; the method was immunoSEQ multiplex PCR. The sample holds 150,000 to 200,000 clones, approximately 92% seen once. The sample consisted of blood. All receptors come from a man aged 30 to 45 in good health.

The rearrangement links TRBV7-7 to TRBJ1-3; no firm D call. Trimming left V 5 bases short and J 4 bases short, with 18 bases between. The CDR3 sequence is 16 residues long. Germline lookup yields CDR1 SSHAT and CDR2 FNYEAQ (reference sequence). For the CDR3, the DNA is TGTGCCAGCAGCCACACGACGGGAGGTAAAGGAAACACCATATATTTT. It specifies CASSHTTGGKGNTIYF.

This chain joins TRBV2 and TRBJ1-4; TRBD1 matches 8 bases. Germline CDR1 is SNHLY and CDR2 is FYNNEI. The J segment lost 8 bases and the V segment lost 6 bases, leaving 5 bases of the junction unmatched. This CDR3 has 13 amino acids. CDR3 nucleotide sequence: TGTGCCAGCAGGGGGACAGGAGGGGAAAAACTGTTTTTT. Translation: CASRGTGGEKLFF.

This chain joins TRBV10-3 and TRBJ1-4, with unresolved D. V lost 0 bases and J 0 bases, leaving 14 bases between the germline ends. The CDR3 is made up of 18 amino acids. CDR1 is ENHRY, CDR2 SYGVKD, per germline. The CDR3 region is CAISESGGSSTTNEKLFF. CDR3 in DNA: TGTGCCATCAGTGAGTCGGGCGGAAGTTCGACAACTAATGAAAAACTGTTTTTT.

CDR3 region: CASSSGLAYDTQYF. The CDR3 coding sequence is TGCGCCAGCAGCTCGGGACTAGCTTATGATACGCAGTATTTT. The chain links TRBV5-1 to TRBJ2-3; 9 positions match TRBD2. The junction had 5 bases not matched to a gene; V was cut back by 3 bases and J by 6 bases. The CDR3 covers 14 residues. Germline V lookup: CDR1 SGHRS, CDR2 YFSETQ.

The chain employs TRBV28 and TRBJ1-5; D not certain. Trimming left V 7 bases short and J 4 bases short, with 8 bases between. CDR3 length: 12 residues. Germline lookup yields CDR1 MDHEN and CDR2 SYDVKM. CDR3 amino acids: CASMEVNQPQHF. CDR3 coding DNA: TGTGCCAGCATGGAGGTTAATCAGCCCCAGCATTTT.

The chain couples TRBV19 to TRBJ1-5; a weak D match, TRBD1 (6 bases). Germline CDR1 and CDR2: LNHDA and SQIVND (reference sequence). The ends were cut back, 1 base at V and 7 bases at J, with 11 bases in the middle. This CDR3 has 14 amino acids. CDR3 coding DNA: TGTGCCAGTAGTATAGCGGGGCAGGGGCAGCCCCAGCATTTT. Residues: CASSIAGQGQPQHF.

The table lists this clone with a few counts. The V gene is TRBV18, the J gene TRBJ2-3, with TRBD2 matching over 13 bases. The CDR3 runs to 18 residues. Germline CDR1 is KGHSH and CDR2 is LQKENI. V shed 3 bases, J shed 2 bases, and the junction held 8 bases outside the gene matches. The CDR3 loop is CASSPRTSGSSATDTQYF. The CDR3 nucleotides are TGTGCCAGCTCACCCCGGACTAGCGGGAGTTCGGCCACAGATACGCAGTATTTT.

This clone was observed a single time. The rearrangement uses TRBV6-2 or TRBV6-3 and TRBJ2-7; 12 bases line up with TRBD2. This CDR3 is 15 amino acids long. V shed 5 bases and J 1 base; nucleotides not matched to a gene: 3. The V gene's germline CDR1 is MNHEY and CDR2 SVGEGT. The DNA of the CDR3 is TGTGCCAGCAGTGCCACTAGCGGGGGGTCCTACGAGCAGTACTTC. Encoded protein: CASSATSGGSYEQYF.

The chain joins TRBV18 to TRBJ1-2; D call uncertain. The CDR3 covers 14 residues. CDR1 and CDR2 from the germline V gene are KGHSH and LQKENI. V gave up 3 bases and J gave up 2 bases, with 10 bases separating them. CDR3 amino acids: CASSPGRRNYGYTF. The DNA for the CDR3 is TGTGCCAGCTCACCCGGACGGCGAAACTATGGCTACACCTTC. The full variable domain, with the rest looked up from reference TRBV18 and TRBJ1-2, is NAGVMQNPRHLVRRRGQEARLRCSPMKGHSHVYWYRQLPEEGLKFMVYLQKENIIDESGMPKERFSAEFPKEGPSILRIQQVVRGDSAAYFCASSPGRRNYGYTFGSGTRLTVV.

The chain recombines TRBV5-1 with TRBJ1-1; no reliable D call. V was pared by 4 bases and J by 1 base, with 17 bases between. Germline lookup yields CDR1 SGHRS and CDR2 YFSETQ. This CDR3 contains 16 residues. The CDR3 here is CASSPAAQKANTEAFF. The DNA of the CDR3 is TGCGCCAGCAGCCCTGCGGCCCAGAAGGCGAACACTGAAGCTTTCTTT.

The genes are TRBV30 and TRBJ2-7; 7 positions match TRBD2. Germline CDR1 is GTSNPN and CDR2 is SVGIG (reference sequence). Trimming cost V 7 bases and J 5 bases; bases outside gene matches: 8. This CDR3 contains 12 residues. In nucleotides, the CDR3 is TGTGCCTCCCAACTAGCGACCCACGAGCAGTACTTC. Protein product: CASQLATHEQYF.

Remarks on this clone: Distinct nucleotide sequences in the sample also encode this CDR3. This rearrangement joins TRBV25-1 to TRBJ2-7, with 10 bases fitting TRBD1. The CDR3 is made up of 18 amino acids. Germline loops: CDR1 MGHDK, CDR2 SYGVNS. J lost 0 bases, V lost 4 bases, and 12 bases had no gene match. The CDR3 sequence is CASSGYSGTGAVSYEQYF. In DNA form, the CDR3 reads TGTGCCAGCAGTGGATATTCCGGGACAGGGGCGGTCTCCTACGAGCAGTACTTC.

This chain links TRBV27 with TRBJ2-6; D not resolved. The CDR3 is made up of 16 amino acids. The germline V gene encodes CDR1 MNHEY and CDR2 SMNVEV (reference sequence). The V and J ends lost 3 bases and 0 bases respectively, with 9 bases between them. Written as DNA, the CDR3 is TGTGCCAGCAGTTTCCGACCCTTCTCTGGGGCCAACGTCCTGACTTTC. It is translated as CASSFRPFSGANVLTF. Full variable domain (outside the CDR3, taken from reference TRBV27 and TRBJ2-6): EAQVTQNPRYLITVTGKKLTVTCSQNMNHEYMSWYRQDPGLGLRQIYYSMNVEVTDKGDVPEGYKVSRKEKRNFPLILESPSPNQTSLYFCASSFRPFSGANVLTFGAGSRLTVL.

The chain carries TRBV5-5 and TRBJ1-1; D perhaps matches TRBD1 (6 bases). This CDR3 has 16 amino acids. V gave up 4 bases and J gave up 2 bases, with 18 bases separating them. The germline gives CDR1 SGHKS, CDR2 YYEKEE (reference sequence). The CDR3 DNA is TGTGCCAGCAGCGGGGGGCCCACCACGGGAAACACTGAAGCTTTCTTT. It is translated as CASSGGPTTGNTEAFF.

This clone has more than one count but fewer than ten. J is TRBJ2-7 and V is TRBV6-2 or TRBV6-3; 7 nucleotides agree with TRBD1. The CDR3 totals 12 residues. Germline lookup yields CDR1 MNHEY and CDR2 SVGEGT. V shed 5 bases, J shed 3 bases, and the junction held 1 base outside the gene matches. The CDR3 protein is CASSRDSYEQYF. The CDR3 DNA reads as TGTGCCAGCAGTCGGGACAGCTACGAGCAGTACTTC.

This chain connects TRBV5-4 to TRBJ1-1, with D hard to call. This CDR3 comprises 14 residues. The V gene's germline CDR1 is SGHNT and CDR2 YYREEE (reference sequence). With 0 bases removed from V and 0 bases from J, the gap between germline ends came to 6 bases. The CDR3 DNA reads as TGTGCCAGCAGCTTGGGGGCGGTGAACACTGAAGCTTTCTTT. It encodes CASSLGAVNTEAFF.

The chain carries TRBV10-1 and TRBJ2-1, with TRBD2 identical over 14 bases. The germline CDR1 and CDR2 sequences are WNHNN and SYGVQD (reference sequence). This CDR3 has 16 amino acids. J lost 7 bases, V lost 6 bases, and 8 bases had no gene match. CDR3 in amino acids: CASSTGTSGRGNEQFF. The DNA of the CDR3 is TGCGCCAGCAGCACCGGGACTAGCGGGAGAGGTAATGAGCAGTTCTTC.

This chain links TRBV28 with TRBJ1-1; D uncertain. The CDR3 contains 15 residues. Per germline, CDR1 MDHEN and CDR2 SYDVKM. Trimming left V 5 bases short and J 5 bases short, with 18 bases between. DNA for the CDR3: TGTGCCAGCAGTCCGCCGAACCCACAAGGGACTGAAGCTTTCTTT. Translated, it gives CASSPPNPQGTEAFF.

This sequence joins TRBV27 and TRBJ1-1; no reliable D call. The CDR3 runs 13 residues. The germline V gene has CDR1 MNHEY and CDR2 SMNVEV (reference sequence). Trimming took 3 bases from V and 1 from J, leaving 6 bases between them. In nucleotides, the CDR3 is TGTGCCAGCAGTTTGACTCAGAACACTGAAGCTTTCTTT. This codes for CASSLTQNTEAFF.

This clone has just one count. The chain carries TRBV4-1 and TRBJ1-1; D remains unclear. The CDR3 runs to 15 residues. The germline gives CDR1 MGHRA, CDR2 YSYEKL. V was shortened by 1 base and J by 0 bases, with 9 bases between the two germline ends. CDR3 sequence (DNA): TGCGCCAGCAGCCAAGTCGGAAGGATGAACACTGAAGCTTTCTTT. This sequence encodes CASSQVGRMNTEAFF.

This sequence joins TRBV7-2 and TRBJ2-2; a possible D gene is TRBD2 (6 bases). This CDR3 spans 15 amino acids. Germline V lookup: CDR1 SGHTA, CDR2 FQGNSA. V lost 2 bases and J lost 5, with 12 bases in between. CDR3 nucleotide sequence: TGTGCCAGCAGCTTAACAGGACTAACGACCGGGGAGCTGTTTTTT. Its protein is CASSLTGLTTGELFF.

The rearrangement uses TRBV19 and TRBJ2-2; D is ambiguous. The CDR3 consists of 18 residues. V shed 3 bases and J shed 2 bases, with 19 bases lying between them. From germline, CDR1 is LNHDA and CDR2 SQIVND (reference sequence). The DNA for the CDR3 is TGTGCCAGTAGTATCCTAAACTCATTGAATCTAAACACCGGGGAGCTGTTTTTT. It is translated as CASSILNSLNLNTGELFF.

This chain connects TRBV12-3 or TRBV12-4 to TRBJ1-1; D remains unclear. With 5 bases removed from V and 2 bases from J, the gap between germline ends came to 9 bases. This CDR3 is 13 amino acids long. CDR3 in amino acids: CASSTQYNTEAFF. In nucleotides, the CDR3 is TGTGCCAGCAGTACTCAATATAACACTGAAGCTTTCTTT.

The rearrangement links TRBV30 to TRBJ2-1, with no clear D. Germline V CDR1 and CDR2: GTSNPN, SVGIG (reference sequence). V lost 2 bases and J 7 bases, leaving 9 bases between the germline ends. This CDR3 is 12 amino acids long. CDR3 sequence: CAWSPSSNEQFF. The CDR3 nucleotides read TGTGCCTGGAGTCCAAGCAGTAATGAGCAGTTCTTC.

V is TRBV30 and J is TRBJ1-3, with D perhaps matching TRBD1 (6 bases). The CDR3 totals 13 residues. The germline V gene has CDR1 GTSNPN and CDR2 SVGIG (reference sequence). V lost 8 bases to trimming and J lost 3 bases, with 14 bases between them. DNA for the CDR3: TGTGCCGGAAACGGACAGCTTGGAAACACCATATATTTT. Protein sequence: CAGNGQLGNTIYF.

CDR3 amino acids: CAWAQEMIYGYTF. The CDR3, as DNA: TGTGCCTGGGCCCAGGAGATGATCTATGGCTACACCTTC. This chain uses TRBV30 with TRBJ1-2, with D unclear. The CDR3 length is 13 residues. Germline CDR1 GTSNPN, CDR2 SVGIG (reference sequence). V was clipped by 5 bases and J by 4 bases, with 14 bases between them.

The V and J genes are TRBV5-4 and TRBJ2-2, with D possibly being TRBD1 or TRBD2 (7 bases each). V was trimmed by 5 bases and J by 4 bases, leaving 15 bases between them. Germline lookup yields CDR1 SGHNT and CDR2 YYREEE (reference sequence). This CDR3 spans 15 amino acids. Here the CDR3 DNA reads TGTGCCAGCAGACGACAGGGAGGGATCACCGGGGAGCTGTTTTTT. It specifies CASRRQGGITGELFF.

The J gene is TRBJ1-6, the V gene TRBV27; D not certain. Germline V gene sequence: CDR1 MNHEY, CDR2 SMNVEV (reference sequence). Between the trimmed V and J ends, which lost 6 bases and 6 bases, there was a span of 9 bases. The CDR3 is made up of 13 amino acids. The CDR3 spells CASRRAVNSPLHF. CDR3 bases: TGTGCCAGCAGGCGGGCAGTTAATTCACCCCTCCACTTT.

J is TRBJ1-2 and V is TRBV29-1; perhaps TRBD1 as D (6 bases). This CDR3 spans 14 amino acids. The V gene lost 6 bases and the J gene lost 4 bases, with 18 bases spanning the gap. CDR1 is SQVTM, CDR2 ANQGSEA, per germline. The CDR3 nucleotides are TGCAGCGTGGACGGGACACGCTCTATCTATGGCTACACCTTC. This translates into CSVDGTRSIYGYTF.

This chain uses TRBV20-1 with TRBJ1-1, with TRBD1 identical over 7 bases. Germline V gene sequence: CDR1 DFQATT, CDR2 SNEGSKA (reference sequence). This CDR3 has 10 residues. As DNA, the CDR3 is TGCAGGGCGCAGGGGGCTGAAGCTTTCTTT. Residues: CRAQGAEAFF.